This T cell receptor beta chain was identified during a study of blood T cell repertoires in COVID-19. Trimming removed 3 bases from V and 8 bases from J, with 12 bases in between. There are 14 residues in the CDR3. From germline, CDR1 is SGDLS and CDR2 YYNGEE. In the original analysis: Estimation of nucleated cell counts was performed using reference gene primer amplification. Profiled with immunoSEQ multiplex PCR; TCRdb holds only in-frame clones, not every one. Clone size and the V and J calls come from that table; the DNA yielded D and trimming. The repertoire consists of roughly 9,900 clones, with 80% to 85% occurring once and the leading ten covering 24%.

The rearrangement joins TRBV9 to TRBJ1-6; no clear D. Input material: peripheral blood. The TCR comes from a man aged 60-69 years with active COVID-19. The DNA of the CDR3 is TGTGCCAGCAGCGGGACTGTTACAGATTCACCCCTCCACTTT. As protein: CASSGTVTDSPLHF.